This T cell receptor (beta chain) originates from a study of OX40 agonist ivuxolimab in advanced cancers. About the study: Three patients, one with hepatocellular carcinoma and two with cutaneous melanoma, achieved partial responses. Study-level findings and limits: By week 6 at 0.1 to 3.0 mg/kg, blood CD4+ and CD8+ T cells had expanded clonally. In the expanded peripheral T cells, antigen specificity was never determined.

Repertoires were generated with immunoSEQ multiplex PCR, while TCRdb's copy carries only in-frame clones and drops some. This sample yields tens of thousands of clones, of which roughly 85% are seen a single time; approximately 0.78% belongs to the top ten. The study sampled blood at baseline, cycle 4 day 1, and cycle 7 day 1. This clone appeared once. Its antigen is not known. From germline, CDR1 is MNHEY and CDR2 SVGAGI. This CDR3 is built from 15 residues. The J segment lost 4 bases and the V segment lost 1 base, leaving 3 bases of the junction unmatched. This sequence originates from an adult with an advanced solid tumor such as melanoma, head and neck, liver or kidney cancer. The chain recombines TRBV6-5 with TRBJ2-3; 9 bases map to TRBD2. The sample consisted of CD4+ or CD8+ T cells sorted from blood, taken in a trial of the OX40 agonist ivuxolimab. The CDR3 here is CASSYWAGGSDTQYF. The CDR3 DNA follows: TGTGCCAGCAGTTACTGGGCGGGAGGGTCAGATACGCAGTATTTT.